The entry below describes one TCR beta chain. What it binds is not known. Using immunoSEQ multiplex PCR, the repertoire was profiled, and TCRdb retains in-frame clones only, with some absent. Of 35,000 to 55,000 clones listed, 75% to 95% are singletons. These data belong to a study of Tregs in tolerant kidney transplant recipients. Findings and limits, study-wide: Findings come from small patient numbers and require larger validation. Expanding Tregs on activated donor B cells appeared to best identify donor-specific TCRbeta clones.

Losses at the gene ends were 4 bases for V and 5 bases for J; bases not matched to a gene: 5. In germline, CDR1 is SGHRS, CDR2 YFSETQ. The CDR3 is made up of 14 amino acids. Thawed PBMCs were FACS-sorted into unstimulated CD4+CD25+CD127- regulatory T cells, CD4+CD25- non-regulatory cells, CD4 and CD8 cells. Regulatory T cells were sorted from thawed PBMCs rested overnight at 37°C with 200 IU/ml IL-2. The TCR originated in a human donor in good health. This chain joins TRBV5-1 and TRBJ2-5, with 10 bases fitting TRBD1. Material for sequencing was Tregs from blood. The CDR3 bases are TGCGCCAGCAGCATCCGGACAGGGGGGGAGACCCAGTACTTC. It translates to CASSIRTGGETQYF. The variable domain in full, completed from reference TRBV5-1 and TRBJ2-5, reads KAGVTQTPRYLIKTRGQQVTLSCSPISGHRSVSWYQQTPGQGLQFLFEYFSETQRNKGNFPGRFSGRQFSNSRSEMNVSTLELGDSALYLCASSIRTGGETQYFGPGTRLLVL.